This T cell receptor (beta chain) was observed in a study of early stage breast cancer tumors. As for the study in general: Of around 15 invasive breast tumors, about a dozen were hormone receptor-positive, HER2-negative.

Germline loops: CDR1 SGDLS, CDR2 YYNGEE. Trimming cost V 4 bases and J 6 bases, with 16 bases left between them. The CDR3 totals 15 residues. Each sample had two DNA replicates, 0.5 ug blood or around 1.6 ug tissue. Profiled with immunoSEQ multiplex PCR; TCRdb holds only in-frame clones, not every one. Seen here are 50,000 to 65,000 clones, around 90% observed once, and the top ten hold around 5%. The chain joins TRBV9 to TRBJ1-4; maybe TRBD1 (5 bases). This clonotype was sampled from a person between 65 and 79 years old with breast cancer. The sequenced sample was blood. CDR3 sequence reads: CASSYPTGTHEKLFF. The CDR3 DNA follows: TGTGCCAGCAGCTACCCGACGGGGACTCATGAAAAACTGTTTTTT.